A selection of T cell receptor beta chains follows, all from one sample in a study of STAT5B mutations in CD4+ large granular lymphocyte leukemia. The protocol was immunoSEQ multiplex PCR, while the TCRdb copy is restricted to in-frame clones and leaves out a portion. Here the sample spans around 30,000 clones, around 70% being singletons. Specimen: CD4+ T cells from blood buffy coats. The receptors stem from a human donor in good health. The CDR3 runs from the conserved cysteine through the conserved F or W. The D gene is left open where the match is weak. Rows give clone size only sometimes, using once, few, many, or a class for an expanded clone.

V	D	J	size	DNA	CDR3
TRBV28	TRBD1	TRBJ1-2	NA	TGTGCCAGCAACACTCCGGGACAGAACTATGGCTACACCTTC	CASNTPGQNYGYTF
TRBV7-2	NA	TRBJ2-2	NA	TGTGCCAGCAGCCGGAACCGGGACCTGAACACCGGGGAGCTGTTTTTT	CASSRNRDLNTGELFF
TRBV5-1	NA	TRBJ1-6	NA	TGCGCCAGCAGCTCCCACACAGGGAACAATTCACCCCTCCACTTT	CASSSHTGNNSPLHF
TRBV29-1	TRBD1	TRBJ2-3	NA	TGCAGCGCCCGACAGGGCGGCACAGATACGCAGTATTTT	CSARQGGTDTQYF
TRBV11-3	NA	TRBJ1-1	NA	TGTGCCAGCAGGGGGCAAGGGAACACTGAAGCTTTCTTT	CASRGQGNTEAFF
TRBV11-2	NA	TRBJ2-1	NA	TGTGCCAGCAGCTTAGCGGGACGCTACAATGAGCAGTTCTTC	CASSLAGRYNEQFF
TRBV4-1	NA	TRBJ1-2	NA	TGCGCCAGCAGCCAAGGGCCGGCGGGGGGCTATGGCTACACCTTC	CASSQGPAGGYGYTF
TRBV30	NA	TRBJ1-1	NA	TGTGCCTGGAGTATGTGGGAATGGGGGAACACTGAAGCTTTCTTT	CAWSMWEWGNTEAFF
TRBV21-1	NA	TRBJ2-3	NA	TGTGCCAGCAGCTCCCAGCGGGGGCGAAAGTATTTT	CASSSQRGRKYF
TRBV27	TRBD1	TRBJ1-1	few	TGTGCCAGCAGGTCGGACAGGGTTGGGGGAAGTAGGAACACTGAAGCTTTCTTT	CASRSDRVGGSRNTEAFF
TRBV19	TRBD1	TRBJ1-5	NA	TGTGCCAGTAGCCGTACTGGGACAGCCAACAATCAGCCCCAGCATTTT	CASSRTGTANNQPQHF
TRBV10-2	NA	TRBJ1-2	NA	TGCGCCACCGGGACGGCCGCAAACTATGGCTACACCTTC	CATGTAANYGYTF